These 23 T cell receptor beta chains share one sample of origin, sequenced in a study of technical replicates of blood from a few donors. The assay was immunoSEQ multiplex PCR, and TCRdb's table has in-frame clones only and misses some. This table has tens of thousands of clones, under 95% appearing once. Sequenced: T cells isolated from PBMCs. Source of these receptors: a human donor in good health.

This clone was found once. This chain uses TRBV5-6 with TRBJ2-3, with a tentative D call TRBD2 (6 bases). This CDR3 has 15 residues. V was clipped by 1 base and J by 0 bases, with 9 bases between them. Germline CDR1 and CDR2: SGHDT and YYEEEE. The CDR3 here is CASSLTGTSTDTQYF. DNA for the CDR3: TGTGCCAGCAGCTTGACCGGGACTAGCACAGATACGCAGTATTTT.

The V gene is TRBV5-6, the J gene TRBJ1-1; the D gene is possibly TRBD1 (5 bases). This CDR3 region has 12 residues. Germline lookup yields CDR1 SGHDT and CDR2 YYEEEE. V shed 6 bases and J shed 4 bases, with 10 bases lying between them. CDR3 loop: CASTRAGTEAFF. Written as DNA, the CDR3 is TGTGCCAGCACCAGGGCAGGCACTGAAGCTTTCTTT.

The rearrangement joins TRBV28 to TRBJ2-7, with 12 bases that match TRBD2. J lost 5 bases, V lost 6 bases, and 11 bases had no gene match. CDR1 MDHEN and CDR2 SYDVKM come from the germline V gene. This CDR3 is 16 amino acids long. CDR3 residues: CASRLGLAGLGNEQYF. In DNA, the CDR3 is TGTGCCAGCAGACTAGGACTAGCGGGATTGGGGAACGAGCAGTACTTC.

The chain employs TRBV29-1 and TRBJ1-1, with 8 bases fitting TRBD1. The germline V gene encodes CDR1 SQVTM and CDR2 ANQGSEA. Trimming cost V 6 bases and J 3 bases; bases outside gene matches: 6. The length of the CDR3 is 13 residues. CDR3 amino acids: CSVGQGWDTEAFF. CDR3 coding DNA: TGCAGCGTCGGACAGGGCTGGGACACTGAAGCTTTCTTT.

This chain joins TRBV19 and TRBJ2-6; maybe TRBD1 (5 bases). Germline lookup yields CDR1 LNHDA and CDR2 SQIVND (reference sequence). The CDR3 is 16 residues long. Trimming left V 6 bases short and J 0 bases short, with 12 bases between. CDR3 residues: CASRRGMDSGANVLTF. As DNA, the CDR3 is TGTGCCAGTAGAAGGGGCATGGACTCTGGGGCCAACGTCCTGACTTTC.

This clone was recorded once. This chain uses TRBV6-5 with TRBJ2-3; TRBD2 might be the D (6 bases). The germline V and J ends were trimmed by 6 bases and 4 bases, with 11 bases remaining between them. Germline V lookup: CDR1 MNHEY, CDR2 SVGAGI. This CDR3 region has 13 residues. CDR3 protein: CASSRSGADTQYF. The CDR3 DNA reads TGTGCCAGCAGCAGGTCGGGGGCAGATACGCAGTATTTT.

The CDR3: CASSLSSGRGDTQYF. CDR3 DNA sequence: TGTGCCAGCAGCTTAAGCAGCGGGAGAGGGGATACGCAGTATTTT. This rearrangement joins TRBV7-2 to TRBJ2-3; 8 bases are shared with TRBD2. The J segment lost 6 bases and the V segment lost 2 bases, leaving 7 bases of the junction unmatched. This CDR3 is 15 amino acids long. Germline CDR1 reads SGHTA; CDR2 reads FQGNSA.

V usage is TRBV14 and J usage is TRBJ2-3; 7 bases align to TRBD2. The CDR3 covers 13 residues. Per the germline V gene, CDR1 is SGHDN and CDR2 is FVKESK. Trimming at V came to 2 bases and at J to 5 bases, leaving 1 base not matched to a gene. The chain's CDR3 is CASSQIAGDTQYF. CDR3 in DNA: TGTGCCAGCAGCCAAATAGCGGGAGATACGCAGTATTTT.

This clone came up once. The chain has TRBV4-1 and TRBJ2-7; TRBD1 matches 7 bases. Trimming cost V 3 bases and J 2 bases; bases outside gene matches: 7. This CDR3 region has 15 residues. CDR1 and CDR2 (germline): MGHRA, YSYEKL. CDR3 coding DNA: TGCGCCAGCAGCCAGCCCGGGACAGAAACCTACGAGCAGTACTTC. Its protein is CASSQPGTETYEQYF.

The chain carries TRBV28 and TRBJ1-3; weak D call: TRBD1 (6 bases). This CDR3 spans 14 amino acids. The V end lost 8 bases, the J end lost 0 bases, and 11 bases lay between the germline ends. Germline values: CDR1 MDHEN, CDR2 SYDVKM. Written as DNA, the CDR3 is TGTGCCAGCCTGGACAGTTCCTCTGGAAACACCATATATTTT. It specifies CASLDSSSGNTIYF.

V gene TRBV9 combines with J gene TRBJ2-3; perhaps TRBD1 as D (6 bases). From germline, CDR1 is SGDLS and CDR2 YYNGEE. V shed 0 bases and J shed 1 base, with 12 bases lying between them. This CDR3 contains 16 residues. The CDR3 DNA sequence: TGTGCCAGCAGCGTAGTTGGTGGGGGCGGCACAGATACGCAGTATTTT. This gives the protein CASSVVGGGGTDTQYF. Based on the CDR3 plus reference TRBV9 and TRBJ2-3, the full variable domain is DSGVTQTPKHLITATGQRVTLRCSPRSGDLSVYWYQQSLDQGLQFLIQYYNGEERAKGNILERFSAQQFPDLHSELNLSSLELGDSALYFCASSVVGGGGTDTQYFGPGTRLTVL.

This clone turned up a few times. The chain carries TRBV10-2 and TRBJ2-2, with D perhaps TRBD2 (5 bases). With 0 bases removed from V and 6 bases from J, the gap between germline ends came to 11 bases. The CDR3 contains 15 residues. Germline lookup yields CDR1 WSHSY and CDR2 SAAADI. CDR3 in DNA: TGCGCCAGCAGTGAGTCGAGAGGGTCGGCCGGGGAGCTGTTTTTT. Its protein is CASSESRGSAGELFF.

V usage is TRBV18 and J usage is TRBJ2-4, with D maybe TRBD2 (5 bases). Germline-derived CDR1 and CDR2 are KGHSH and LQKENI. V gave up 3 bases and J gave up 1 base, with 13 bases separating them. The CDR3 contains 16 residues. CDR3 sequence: CASSPPGGWAKNIQYF. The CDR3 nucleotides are TGTGCCAGCTCACCCCCAGGAGGATGGGCCAAAAACATTCAGTACTTC.

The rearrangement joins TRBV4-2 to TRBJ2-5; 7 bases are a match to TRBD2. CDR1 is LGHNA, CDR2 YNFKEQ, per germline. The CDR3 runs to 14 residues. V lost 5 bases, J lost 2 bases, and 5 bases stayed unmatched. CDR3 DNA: TGTGCCAGCAGCGAACCGGGACTACAAGAGACCCAGTACTTC. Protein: CASSEPGLQETQYF.

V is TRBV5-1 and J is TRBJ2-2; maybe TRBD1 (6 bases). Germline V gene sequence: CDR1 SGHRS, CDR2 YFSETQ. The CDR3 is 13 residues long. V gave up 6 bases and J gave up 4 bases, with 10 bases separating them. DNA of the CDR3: TGCGCCAGCAAGGGGACACCCACCGGGGAGCTGTTTTTT. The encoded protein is CASKGTPTGELFF.

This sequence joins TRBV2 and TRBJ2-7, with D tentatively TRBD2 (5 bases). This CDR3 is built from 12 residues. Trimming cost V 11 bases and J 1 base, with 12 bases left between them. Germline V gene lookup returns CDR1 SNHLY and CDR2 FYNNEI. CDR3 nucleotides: TGTGCCGGAGGTATCAATTCCTACGAGCAGTACTTC. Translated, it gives CAGGINSYEQYF.

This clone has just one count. CDR3 coding DNA: TGCGCCAGCAGTTTGGTCCAGGGGCACGAGCAGTACTTC. It codes for CASSLVQGHEQYF. The rearrangement joins TRBV10-1 to TRBJ2-7, with D perhaps TRBD1 (6 bases). The V gene lost 5 bases and the J gene lost 5 bases, with 13 bases spanning the gap. Germline CDR1 WNHNN, CDR2 SYGVQD (reference sequence). This CDR3 has 13 residues.

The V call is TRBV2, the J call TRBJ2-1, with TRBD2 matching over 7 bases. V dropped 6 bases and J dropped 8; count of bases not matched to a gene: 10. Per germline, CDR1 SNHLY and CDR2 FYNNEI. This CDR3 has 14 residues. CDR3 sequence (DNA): TGTGCCAGCAGCGGGACTACCCTCGGGGATGAGCAGTTCTTC. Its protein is CASSGTTLGDEQFF.

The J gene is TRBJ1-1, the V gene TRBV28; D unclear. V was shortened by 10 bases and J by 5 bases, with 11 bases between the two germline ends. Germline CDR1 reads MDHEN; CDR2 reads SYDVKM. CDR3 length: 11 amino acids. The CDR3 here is CATTLTTEAFF. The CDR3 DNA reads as TGTGCCACCACACTGACAACTGAAGCTTTCTTT.

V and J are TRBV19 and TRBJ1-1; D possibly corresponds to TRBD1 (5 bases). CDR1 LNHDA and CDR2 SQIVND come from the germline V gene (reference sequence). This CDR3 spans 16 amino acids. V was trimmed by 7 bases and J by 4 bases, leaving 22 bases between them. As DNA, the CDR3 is TGTGCCAGTAAACCCAACTTTAGGGGCTTGGCCACTGAAGCTTTCTTT. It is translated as CASKPNFRGLATEAFF. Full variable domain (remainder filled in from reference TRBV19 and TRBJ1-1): DGGITQSPKYLFRKEGQNVTLSCEQNLNHDAMYWYRQDPGQGLRLIYYSQIVNDFQKGDIAEGYSVSREKKESFPLTVTSAQKNPTAFYLCASKPNFRGLATEAFFGQGTRLTVV.

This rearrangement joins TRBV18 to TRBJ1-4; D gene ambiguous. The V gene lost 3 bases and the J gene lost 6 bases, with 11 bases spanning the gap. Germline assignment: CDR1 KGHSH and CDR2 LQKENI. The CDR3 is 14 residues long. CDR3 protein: CASSPPSEDEKLFF. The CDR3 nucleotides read TGTGCCAGCTCACCCCCGTCGGAGGATGAAAAACTGTTTTTT.

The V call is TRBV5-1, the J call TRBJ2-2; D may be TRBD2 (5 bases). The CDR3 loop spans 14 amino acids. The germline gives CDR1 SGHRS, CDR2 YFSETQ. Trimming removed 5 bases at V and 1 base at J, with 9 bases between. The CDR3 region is CASSFSGNTGELFF. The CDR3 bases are TGCGCCAGCAGTTTCAGCGGGAACACCGGGGAGCTGTTTTTT.

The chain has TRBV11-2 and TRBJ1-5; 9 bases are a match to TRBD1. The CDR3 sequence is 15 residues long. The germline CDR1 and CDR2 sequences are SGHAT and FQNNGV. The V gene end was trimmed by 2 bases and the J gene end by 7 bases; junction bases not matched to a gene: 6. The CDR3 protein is CASSLKTGGNQPQHF. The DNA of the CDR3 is TGTGCCAGCAGCTTAAAGACAGGGGGGAACCAGCCCCAGCATTTT.